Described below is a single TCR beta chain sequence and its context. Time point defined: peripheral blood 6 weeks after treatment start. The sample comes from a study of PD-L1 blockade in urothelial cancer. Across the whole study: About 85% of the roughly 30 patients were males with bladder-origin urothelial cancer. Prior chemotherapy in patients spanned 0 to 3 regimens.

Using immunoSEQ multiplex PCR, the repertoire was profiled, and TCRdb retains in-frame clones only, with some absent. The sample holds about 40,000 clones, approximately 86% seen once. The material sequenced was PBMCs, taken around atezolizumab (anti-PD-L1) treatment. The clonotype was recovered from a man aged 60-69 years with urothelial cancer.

In DNA form, the CDR3 reads TGTGCCAGCAGCGTAGGGGCTAGCGGGAGACAAGAGACCCAGTACTTC. Its translation is CASSVGASGRQETQYF. The chain is built from TRBV9 and TRBJ2-5; 10 bases align to TRBD2. V lost 0 bases to trimming and J lost 2 bases; unmatched junction nucleotides: 4. CDR1 is SGDLS, CDR2 YYNGEE, per germline. The CDR3 extends over 16 amino acids. Drawing the rest from reference TRBV9 and TRBJ2-5, the complete variable domain is DSGVTQTPKHLITATGQRVTLRCSPRSGDLSVYWYQQSLDQGLQFLIQYYNGEERAKGNILERFSAQQFPDLHSELNLSSLELGDSALYFCASSVGASGRQETQYFGPGTRLLVL.